The clone carrying this T cell receptor (beta chain) was seen ten or more times. Its specificity is unknown. This record belongs to a study of T-cell reconstitution after alpha-beta-depleted transplantation in children. Study-wide results and limits: The authors attributed T-cell counts and diversity one year after transplant mostly to newly produced T cells.

Preparing the TCRbeta library involved the use of unique molecular identifiers. Via MiXCR, TCRdb re-called the PCR reads, giving one row per CDR3 protein. The data contain about 97,000 distinct CDR3 sequences, roughly 7.1% of them singletons. The CDR3 extends over 13 amino acids. Per germline, CDR1 PRHDT and CDR2 FYEKMQ (reference sequence). V dropped 10 bases and J dropped 1 base, with 13 bases sitting between them. V is TRBV13 and J is TRBJ2-5, with D possibly TRBD1 on 6 matching bases. Sequencing was performed on PBMCs, taken before TCRalphabeta/CD19-depleted stem cell transplant. The sequence was collected from a boy aged 2-9 years with acute lymphoblastic leukemia, due to receive a stem cell transplant. The CDR3 loop reads CATALRGQETQYF. The CDR3 DNA sequence: TGTGCCACTGCCCTCAGGGGCCAAGAGACCCAGTACTTC.